One T cell receptor (beta chain) is described in this entry. The V gene end was trimmed by 0 bases and the J gene end by 5 bases; junction bases not matched to a gene: 0. CDR1 SGHDT and CDR2 YYEEEE come from the germline V gene. The CDR3 has 13 residues. Only in-frame clones appear in the TCRdb table, and some are missing; sequencing was by immunoSEQ multiplex PCR. This table holds around 76,000 clones, roughly nine tenths found once. The sample is drawn from a study of technical replicates of blood from several donors. The sequence derives from a human donor in good health. This chain connects TRBV5-6 to TRBJ2-5, with TRBD1 matching over 8 bases. The source material was T cells isolated from PBMCs. CDR3 loop: CASSLDRGETQYF. The CDR3 nucleotides read TGTGCCAGCAGCTTGGACAGGGGGGAGACCCAGTACTTC.